Following are 25 T cell receptor beta chains from one sample sequenced in a study of shared clonotypes between healthy human individuals. Libraries were prepared by immunoSEQ multiplex PCR; TCRdb keeps only in-frame clonotypes and omits some of them. The sample lists about 2.3 million clones; 90% to 95% were seen once. What was sequenced was naive CD4+ T cells from PBMCs. Specified subset: CD45RA+ positively selected. These receptors all come from a man younger than 30 in good health. Some clones in this sample may be carry-over from other donors' samples.

The CDR3 sequence: CASSLPRGTQYF. The CDR3, as DNA: TGTGCCAGCAGCTTACCCCGGGGTACGCAGTATTTT. The rearrangement links TRBV7-2 to TRBJ2-3; tentatively, D is TRBD2 (5 bases). The V end was cut by 2 bases, the J end by 8 bases, with 8 bases between. The CDR3 is 12 amino acids. Germline-derived CDR1 and CDR2 are SGHTA and FQGNSA.

The rearrangement joins TRBV5-5 to TRBJ1-3; the D is unclear. Germline CDR1 and CDR2: SGHKS and YYEKEE (reference sequence). This CDR3 region has 14 residues. V dropped 1 base and J dropped 2 bases, with 7 bases sitting between them. Written as DNA, the CDR3 is TGTGCCAGCAGCTTGTTGACGCCTGGAAACACCATATATTTT. This gives the protein CASSLLTPGNTIYF.

With respect to this clone: Other DNA sequences in this sample translate to the same CDR3. This chain links TRBV29-1 with TRBJ2-3; the match to TRBD1 covers 7 bases. The CDR3 spans 12 residues. Germline V gives CDR1 SQVTM, CDR2 ANQGSEA. Losses at the gene ends were 3 bases for V and 4 bases for J; bases not matched to a gene: 1. The CDR3 spells CSVDQGADTQYF. The CDR3 DNA follows: TGCAGCGTTGATCAGGGGGCAGATACGCAGTATTTT.

The chain joins TRBV9 to TRBJ1-1; no clear D gene. The V and J ends lost 1 base and 1 base respectively, with 11 bases between them. CDR1 is SGDLS and CDR2 is YYNGEE in the germline V gene. The CDR3 contains 15 residues. The CDR3 is CASSVSARGNTEAFF. The CDR3, as DNA: TGTGCCAGCAGCGTATCGGCACGAGGGAACACTGAAGCTTTCTTT.

V usage is TRBV6-5 and J usage is TRBJ2-3, with unresolved D. V lost 6 bases and J lost 2, with 3 bases in between. This CDR3 region has 11 residues. CDR1 and CDR2 from the germline V gene are MNHEY and SVGAGI. The CDR3 nucleotides read TGTGCCAGCAGAGACACAGATACGCAGTATTTT. This encodes CASRDTDTQYF.

The rearrangement uses TRBV6-1 and TRBJ2-3; 10 bases are a match to TRBD2. The CDR3 covers 15 residues. Germline CDR1 MNHNS, CDR2 SASEGT. V lost 6 bases and J lost 1; bases outside the gene matches: 4. The chain's CDR3 is CASRLAGGGTDTQYF. CDR3 nucleotide sequence: TGTGCCAGCAGGTTAGCGGGAGGTGGCACAGATACGCAGTATTTT.

The chain couples TRBV28 to TRBJ2-1; the match to TRBD2 covers 12 bases. The CDR3 sequence is 19 residues long. The germline gives CDR1 MDHEN, CDR2 SYDVKM. V trimming: 7 bases; J trimming: 1 base; junction bases outside the gene matches: 14. This chain's CDR3 is CASTNLWGLAGGSYNEQFF. DNA for the CDR3: TGTGCCAGCACTAACTTGTGGGGCCTAGCGGGAGGGTCCTACAATGAGCAGTTCTTC.

The genes are TRBV5-4 and TRBJ2-5; 10 bases line up with TRBD1. The CDR3 runs to 15 residues. The V and J ends lost 0 bases and 6 bases, in that order; junction bases with no gene match: 5. Germline CDR1 SGHNT, CDR2 YYREEE (reference sequence). CDR3 sequence (DNA): TGTGCCAGCAGCTTGGGCGACAGGGGGCTGAAGACCCAGTACTTC. Protein product: CASSLGDRGLKTQYF.

The chain carries TRBV7-9 and TRBJ2-7; D possibly corresponds to TRBD2 (6 bases). The length of the CDR3 is 12 residues. V was trimmed by 5 bases and J by 6 bases, leaving 11 bases between them. Germline loops: CDR1 SEHNR, CDR2 FQNEAQ (reference sequence). The CDR3 nucleotides are TGTGCCAGCAGCCCAAAGGGACTCGAGCAGTACTTC. Translated: CASSPKGLEQYF. The full variable domain, with the rest looked up from reference TRBV7-9 and TRBJ2-7, is DTGVSQNPRHKITKRGQNVTFRCDPISEHNRLYWYRQTLGQGPEFLTYFQNEAQLEKSRLLSDRFSAERPKGSFSTLEIQRTEQGDSAMYLCASSPKGLEQYFGPGTRLTVT.

A remark on this clone: In the same sample, other DNA sequences code for this CDR3. V and J are TRBV18 and TRBJ2-7, with TRBD2 matching 15 bases. Germline values: CDR1 KGHSH, CDR2 LQKENI. With 6 bases clipped from V and 2 bases from J, the junction kept 8 bases outside the gene matches. There are 17 residues in the CDR3. CDR3: CASSPGLAGGTPYEQYF. CDR3 in DNA: TGTGCCAGCTCCCCCGGACTAGCGGGAGGGACACCCTACGAGCAGTACTTC.

This chain uses TRBV2 with TRBJ2-1, with D perhaps matching TRBD2 (6 bases). Trimming left V 5 bases short and J 7 bases short, with 15 bases between. CDR3 length: 14 residues. Germline assignment: CDR1 SNHLY and CDR2 FYNNEI. CDR3 residues: CASSQRGGSNEQFF. The DNA of the CDR3 is TGTGCCAGCAGTCAACGTGGGGGGTCGAATGAGCAGTTCTTC. The whole variable domain, remainder taken from reference TRBV2 and TRBJ2-1, is EPEVTQTPSHQVTQMGQEVILRCVPISNHLYFYWYRQILGQKVEFLVSFYNNEISEKSEIFDDQFSVERPDGSNFTLKIRSTKLEDSAMYFCASSQRGGSNEQFFGPGTRLTVL.

The genes are TRBV7-8 and TRBJ2-2, with 10 bases matching TRBD2. V shed 2 bases, J shed 1 base, and the junction held 4 bases outside the gene matches. The CDR3 covers 17 residues. CDR1 SGHVS and CDR2 FQNEAQ come from the germline V gene. This chain's CDR3 is CASSLLASGGNTGELFF. For the CDR3, the DNA is TGTGCCAGCAGCTTACTGGCTAGCGGGGGGAACACCGGGGAGCTGTTTTTT.

The V gene is TRBV6-4, the J gene TRBJ2-1; D might be TRBD1 or TRBD2, each matching 5 bases. The CDR3 covers 13 residues. Germline loops: CDR1 MRHNA, CDR2 SNTAGT. With 2 bases removed from V and 10 bases from J, the gap between germline ends came to 12 bases. CDR3 amino acids: CASSDVDWGEQFF. The CDR3 DNA follows: TGTGCCAGCAGTGACGTAGACTGGGGGGAGCAGTTCTTC.

The genes are TRBV5-6 and TRBJ2-5; possible D gene TRBD2, 6 bases. Trimming took 4 bases from V and 3 from J, leaving 19 bases between them. Per germline, CDR1 SGHDT and CDR2 YYEEEE. CDR3 length equals 16 residues. The CDR3 DNA reads TGTGCCAGCAGCCGCTCACCCGTTTGGGGGGAAGAGACCCAGTACTTC. This codes for CASSRSPVWGEETQYF.

This chain uses TRBV28 with TRBJ2-1; D possibly corresponds to TRBD2 (5 bases). Germline-derived CDR1 and CDR2 are MDHEN and SYDVKM. Trimming left V 2 bases short and J 2 bases short, with 16 bases between. The CDR3 loop spans 17 amino acids. The CDR3 reads CASSLVKERATYNEQFF. CDR3 nucleotide sequence: TGTGCCAGCAGTTTAGTTAAAGAGAGGGCCACCTACAATGAGCAGTTCTTC.

The gene calls are TRBV7-3 and TRBJ2-3; D may correspond to TRBD1 or TRBD2 (5 bases each). Trimming took off 2 bases at V and 5 bases at J, with 17 bases between the two ends. The CDR3 consists of 16 residues. Per the germline V gene, CDR1 is SGHTA and CDR2 is FQGTGA. CDR3 nucleotide sequence: TGTGCCAGCAGCTTATTAATGGTCCGGGGCGAAGATACGCAGTATTTT. Amino acids: CASSLLMVRGEDTQYF.

This clone was counted once. CDR3 nucleotides: TGTGCCAGCAGCTCAATCGTAGCGGGAGGGAATGAGCAGTTCTTC. Encoded protein: CASSSIVAGGNEQFF. The rearrangement uses TRBV5-4 and TRBJ2-1; 11 nucleotides match TRBD2. The V and J ends lost 3 bases and 7 bases, in that order; junction bases with no gene match: 6. CDR3 size: 15 residues. Germline values: CDR1 SGHNT, CDR2 YYREEE (reference sequence).

Concerning this clone itself: Other DNA sequences from this sample encode an identical CDR3 as well. V gene TRBV5-1 combines with J gene TRBJ1-3, with TRBD1 as a possible D gene (6 bases). Trimming cost V 1 base and J 1 base, with 6 bases left between them. This CDR3 is 14 amino acids long. In germline, CDR1 is SGHRS, CDR2 YFSETQ. Here the CDR3 reads CASSLTGSGNTIYF. The CDR3 DNA is TGCGCCAGCAGCTTGACAGGGTCTGGAAACACCATATATTTT.

This clone has a single count. This sequence joins TRBV5-1 and TRBJ2-5, with D possibly TRBD1 on 5 matching bases. Germline V gives CDR1 SGHRS, CDR2 YFSETQ. Deletions cut 0 bases from V and 5 bases from J, with 14 bases between. The CDR3 loop spans 15 amino acids. In DNA form, the CDR3 reads TGCGCCAGCAGCTTGGCCATCGGGTCAGGGGAGACCCAGTACTTC. Encoded protein: CASSLAIGSGETQYF.

The genes are TRBV5-4 and TRBJ2-7; TRBD2 aligns across 9 bases. V lost 3 bases, J lost 3 bases, and 7 bases stayed unmatched. This CDR3 comprises 15 residues. Germline CDR1 and CDR2: SGHNT and YYREEE (reference sequence). CDR3 nucleotide sequence: TGTGCCAGCAGCTCCTATAGCGGGAGTTTCTACGAGCAGTACTTC. Translating it yields CASSSYSGSFYEQYF.

The V call is TRBV7-2, the J call TRBJ2-7, with a tentative D call TRBD2 (5 bases). This CDR3 has 14 amino acids. The germline V gene has CDR1 SGHTA and CDR2 FQGNSA. Trimming took 6 bases from V and 0 from J, leaving 12 bases between them. This chain's CDR3 is CASSFTRASYEQYF. The CDR3 nucleotides read TGTGCCAGCAGTTTCACTAGGGCCTCCTACGAGCAGTACTTC.

The rearrangement links TRBV18 to TRBJ1-3; 10 bases are shared with TRBD1. Germline CDR1 is KGHSH and CDR2 is LQKENI. The trim removed 3 bases at V and 7 bases at J, leaving 3 bases unmatched. This CDR3 comprises 14 residues. For the CDR3, the DNA is TGTGCCAGCTCACCGGGACAGGGGATGAACACCATATATTTT. Translating it yields CASSPGQGMNTIYF.

V usage is TRBV30 and J usage is TRBJ2-7, with D tentatively TRBD2 (6 bases). V lost 5 bases, J lost 9 bases, and 20 bases lay in between. Germline V gene sequence: CDR1 GTSNPN, CDR2 SVGIG (reference sequence). The length of the CDR3 is 13 residues. CDR3 coding DNA: TGTGCCTGGCACCCGCCGGGACTCCCGTGGCAGTACTTC. Its translation: CAWHPPGLPWQYF.

The V gene is TRBV11-2, the J gene TRBJ2-1; D ambiguous. Trimming left V 7 bases short and J 0 bases short, with 10 bases between. Germline V gene data show CDR1 as SGHAT and CDR2 as FQNNGV. The CDR3 is 14 residues long. In DNA, the CDR3 is TGTGCCAGCATTGGGAAGAGCTCCTACAATGAGCAGTTCTTC. It specifies CASIGKSSYNEQFF.

The chain carries TRBV7-3 and TRBJ2-1; 10 bases align to TRBD2. V dropped 5 bases and J dropped 4; count of bases not matched to a gene: 5. Germline V gene data show CDR1 as SGHTA and CDR2 as FQGTGA. This CDR3 is built from 15 residues. The CDR3 protein is CASSRRTSGYNEQFF. CDR3 sequence (DNA): TGTGCCAGCAGCCGGAGGACTAGCGGTTACAATGAGCAGTTCTTC.